The present T cell receptor beta chain was sequenced within a study of blood T cell repertoires in COVID-19. This CDR3 comprises 16 residues. Per the germline V gene, CDR1 is SGHNT and CDR2 is YENEEA. The junction had 9 bases not matched to a gene; V was cut back by 5 bases and J by 4 bases. Assignments of participants to cohorts depended upon their own reported clinical history. Assay: immunoSEQ multiplex PCR; the TCRdb copy retains only in-frame clones and omits some. Among just over 80,000 clones listed, about 89% were seen once. This receptor was identified in a woman in her forties or fifties with acute COVID-19. This chain links TRBV11-3 with TRBJ2-3; the match to TRBD1 covers 10 bases. The sequencing input was PBMCs or T cells enriched from blood (not recorded which). This chain's CDR3 is CASSLYGQGGSDTQYF. DNA for the CDR3: TGTGCCAGCAGCCTCTACGGACAGGGGGGATCAGATACGCAGTATTTT.